The 9 T cell receptor beta chains in this list originate from one sample, sequenced in a study of T cell responses to AZD1222 COVID-19 vaccine. The repertoire was sequenced with immunoSEQ multiplex PCR; TCRdb's copy has only in-frame clones and lacks some. The data hold about 49,000 clones, with roughly 84% observed a single time. This specimen was peripheral blood, taken on day 0 of MenACWY control vaccination. Receptors were obtained from an adult in good health.

This clone was detected once. This chain uses TRBV6-1 with TRBJ1-3; 7 nucleotides match TRBD1. Trimming removed 2 bases from V and 0 bases from J; junction bases left unmatched: 7. Germline lookup yields CDR1 MNHNS and CDR2 SASEGT. This CDR3 is 17 amino acids long. In DNA, the CDR3 is TGTGCCAGCAGTGAATCCCTTCGGACAGGCTCTGGAAACACCATATATTTT. Its translation: CASSESLRTGSGNTIYF.

The chain uses TRBV11-3 and TRBJ2-1, with TRBD2 as a possible D gene (6 bases). Looked up from germline, CDR1 is SGHNT and CDR2 is YENEEA. The CDR3 sequence is 15 residues long. V shed 5 bases and J shed 6 bases, with 17 bases lying between them. DNA for the CDR3: TGTGCCAGCAGCCCGGGGACTTGGAGAAGCAATGAGCAGTTCTTC. Translated: CASSPGTWRSNEQFF.

This clone was recorded a few times. The rearrangement uses TRBV30 and TRBJ1-1; 9 bases line up with TRBD1. V dropped 5 bases and J dropped 3; count of bases not matched to a gene: 7. This CDR3 spans 14 amino acids. Looked up from germline, CDR1 is GTSNPN and CDR2 is SVGIG (reference sequence). CDR3 nucleotide sequence: TGTGCCTGGGGCTTACAGGGGGCAGACACTGAAGCTTTCTTT. This translates into CAWGLQGADTEAFF.

The chain's CDR3 is CAWIGEWTDTQYF. DNA for the CDR3: TGTGCCTGGATCGGGGAGTGGACAGATACGCAGTATTTT. The chain employs TRBV30 and TRBJ2-3; weak D call: TRBD2 (5 bases). With 4 bases removed from V and 3 bases from J, the gap between germline ends came to 11 bases. This CDR3 region has 13 residues. Germline values: CDR1 GTSNPN, CDR2 SVGIG (reference sequence).

The rearrangement joins TRBV6-5 to TRBJ2-1; TRBD1 aligns across 8 bases. The J segment lost 4 bases and the V segment lost 6 bases, leaving 8 bases of the junction unmatched. The CDR3 extends over 15 amino acids. Per germline, CDR1 MNHEY and CDR2 SVGAGI. The chain's CDR3 is CASSPRGRNYNEQFF. CDR3 DNA: TGTGCCAGCAGCCCCAGGGGGCGGAATTACAATGAGCAGTTCTTC.

This clone was seen at least ten times. The chain has TRBV30 and TRBJ1-5; 8 positions match TRBD1. The CDR3 contains 15 residues. With V trimmed by 0 bases and J by 5 bases, 6 bases remained unmatched. Germline CDR1 reads GTSNPN; CDR2 reads SVGIG (reference sequence). CDR3 sequence (DNA): TGTGCCTGGAGTGTACGAACAGGGGGGGATCAGCCCCAGCATTTT. Residues: CAWSVRTGGDQPQHF.

In nucleotides, the CDR3 is TGTGCCACCAGTGATCCGGGCAGGGGTAAAGAGACCCAGTACTTC. As protein: CATSDPGRGKETQYF. The chain recombines TRBV24-1 with TRBJ2-5; TRBD1 might be the D (6 bases). The germline V gene has CDR1 KGHDR and CDR2 SFDVKD. This CDR3 comprises 15 residues. V was clipped by 3 bases and J by 3 bases, with 13 bases between them.

The chain links TRBV10-1 to TRBJ2-3; 8 bases are shared with TRBD1. This CDR3 has 20 amino acids. Losses at the gene ends were 4 bases for V and 1 base for J; bases not matched to a gene: 19. CDR1 and CDR2 from the germline V gene are WNHNN and SYGVQD (reference sequence). CDR3 DNA: TGCGCCAGCAGTGGCCCCGGAGGCAGGGGGCGCGTGGGGGGCACAGATACGCAGTATTTT. Residues: CASSGPGGRGRVGGTDTQYF.

The V and J genes are TRBV2 and TRBJ2-6, with D unclear. CDR1 and CDR2 from the germline V gene are SNHLY and FYNNEI. The CDR3 totals 13 residues. Trimming took 4 bases from V and 2 from J, leaving 3 bases between them. CDR3 sequence (DNA): TGTGCCAGCAGTGTAACTGGGGCCAACGTCCTGACTTTC. Translating it yields CASSVTGANVLTF.